These T cell receptor beta chains were read from a single sample in a study of monozygotic twins with inflammatory bowel disease. For each CDR3 protein, TCRdb gives one entry from its re-call of the 5' RACE reads, without DNA. The sample totals roughly 320,000 distinct CDR3 sequences. Material for sequencing was blood. The receptors were gathered from a human donor with ulcerative colitis or Crohn's disease, or a healthy co-twin of an affected twin (not recorded which). Both conserved end residues are part of each CDR3.

J,V,CDR3
TRBJ2-3,TRBV7-8,CASSKQGQVVTDTQYF
TRBJ2-2,TRBV5-6,CASSLRGDTGELFF
TRBJ2-2,TRBV19,CASSKDREFTGELFF
TRBJ2-2,TRBV20-1,CSAREGRGHGELFF
TRBJ1-5,TRBV18,CASCTTGRYQPQYF
TRBJ2-3,TRBV18,CASSPSGIPDTQYF
TRBJ2-7,TRBV6-5,CASSSSGGRLEQYF
TRBJ2-3,TRBV12-3/TRBV12-4,CASSKTSPGRTDTQYF
TRBJ1-5,TRBV27,CASGRDRLKGQPQHF
TRBJ2-3,TRBV4-2,CASSQEMASGTDTQYF
TRBJ1-4,TRBV5-4,CASSLSATNEKLFF
TRBJ2-3,TRBV5-5,CASSLGQGTTDTQYF
TRBJ2-1,TRBV11-2,CASSVSTTEQFF
TRBJ2-5,TRBV4-3,CASSQDLGTQYF
TRBJ1-6,TRBV15,CATSAQGGSYNSPLHF
TRBJ2-2,TRBV5-1,CASSLSDANTGELFF
TRBJ2-7,TRBV20-1,CRAALGTSGGKNEQYF
TRBJ2-2,TRBV5-1,CASSLVRSDRGYTGELFF
TRBJ2-2,TRBV6-5,CASSYQGQGTGELFF
TRBJ1-6,TRBV10-3,CAISESRRSPLHF
TRBJ1-2,TRBV5-1,CASSQAGITYGYTF
TRBJ2-7,TRBV7-8,CASSLVRTSGRHVAGYEQYF
TRBJ1-5,TRBV3-1,CASSQWVDQPQHF
TRBJ1-4,TRBV7-9,CASSFGGQADEKLFF
TRBJ1-5,TRBV7-9,CASSPGTAANQPQHF
TRBJ2-5,TRBV5-1,CASSLVAETQETQYF
TRBJ2-3,TRBV2,CASSDRISTDTRYF
TRBJ2-5,TRBV7-7,CASSRDHQETQYF
TRBJ2-1,TRBV5-5,CASSLLDSSYNEQFF
TRBJ2-4,TRBV5-1,CASSSFTGPGGGIQYF
TRBJ1-4,TRBV18,CASSPGQANEKLFF
TRBJ2-3,TRBV6-2/TRBV6-3,CASSYRETDTQYF
TRBJ2-5,TRBV7-2,CASSPSPPATQYF
TRBJ2-5,TRBV2,CASTSGWVQETQYF
TRBJ1-1,TRBV29-1,CSVASGTGLTEAFF
TRBJ2-1,TRBV9,CASSVVGTSAYNEQFF
TRBJ2-1,TRBV6-5,CASSYELGTGGNEQFF
TRBJ2-1,TRBV5-1,CASSFTSMDEQFF
TRBJ2-4,TRBV7-9,CASSFRSGTKNIQYF
TRBJ2-7,TRBV4-3,CASSQDPQGWVYEQYF